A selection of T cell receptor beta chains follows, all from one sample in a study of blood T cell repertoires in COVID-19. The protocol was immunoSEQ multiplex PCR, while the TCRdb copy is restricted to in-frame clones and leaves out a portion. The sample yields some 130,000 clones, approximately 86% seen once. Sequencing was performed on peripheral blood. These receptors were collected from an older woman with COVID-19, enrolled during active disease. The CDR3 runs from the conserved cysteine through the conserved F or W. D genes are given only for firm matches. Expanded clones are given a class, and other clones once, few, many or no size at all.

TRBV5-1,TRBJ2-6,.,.,CASSPGHRSGANVLTF,TGCGCCAGCAGCCCGGGACATCGCTCTGGGGCCAACGTCCTGACTTTC
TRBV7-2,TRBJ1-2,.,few,CASSKEFLAGYGYTF,TGTGCCAGCAGCAAAGAGTTCCTCGCGGGCTATGGCTACACCTTC
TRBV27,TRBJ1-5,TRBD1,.,CASSPKGQGANSNQPQHF,TGTGCCAGCAGTCCAAAGGGACAGGGGGCGAATAGCAATCAGCCCCAGCATTTT
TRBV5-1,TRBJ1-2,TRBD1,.,CASSLGDSEILGYTF,TGCGCCAGCAGCTTGGGGGACAGCGAGATTTTGGGCTACACCTTC
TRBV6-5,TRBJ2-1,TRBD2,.,CASSSRRLAGANEQFF,TGTGCCAGCAGTTCCCGGAGACTAGCGGGGGCCAATGAGCAGTTCTTC
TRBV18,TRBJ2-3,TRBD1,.,CASSPRRQGASDTQYF,TGTGCCAGCTCACCAAGGCGACAGGGGGCCTCAGATACGCAGTATTTT
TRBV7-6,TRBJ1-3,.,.,CASSLGGGPPGNTIYF,TGTGCCAGCAGCTTAGGGGGGGGGCCTCCTGGAAACACCATATATTTT
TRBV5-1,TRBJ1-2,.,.,CASSEGDGYTF,TGCGCCAGCAGCGAGGGAGATGGCTACACCTTC
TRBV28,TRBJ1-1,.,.,CASSFFFRRANTEAFF,TGTGCCAGCAGTTTCTTTTTTCGCAGGGCGAACACTGAAGCTTTCTTT
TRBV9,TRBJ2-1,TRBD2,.,CASSAAGGVYNEQFF,TGTGCCAGCAGCGCAGCGGGGGGGGTTTACAATGAGCAGTTCTTC
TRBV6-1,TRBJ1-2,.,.,CASSEVRGDYGYTF,TGTGCCAGCAGTGAAGTCCGGGGGGACTATGGCTACACCTTC
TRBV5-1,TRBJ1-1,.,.,CASSLASAGDVRFF,TGCGCCAGCAGCTTGGCTAGCGCTGGGGACGTACGATTCTTT
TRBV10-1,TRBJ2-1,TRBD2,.,CASSVPCGGGPQDPSYSNEQFF,TGCGCCAGCAGCGTGCCCTGCGGCGGGGGGCCCCAAGACCCCTCCTACAGCAATGAGCAGTTCTTC
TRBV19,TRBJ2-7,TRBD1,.,CASSKIGGDRVYTEQYF,TGTGCCAGTAGTAAAATCGGAGGGGACAGGGTGTATACCGAGCAGTACTTC
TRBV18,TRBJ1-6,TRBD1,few,CASSPMGQGNSPLHF,TGTGCCAGCTCACCAATGGGACAGGGTAATTCACCCCTCCACTTT
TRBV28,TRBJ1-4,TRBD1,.,CASSVRQGARNEKLFF,TGTGCCAGCAGTGTGAGGCAGGGGGCTAGGAATGAAAAACTGTTTTTT
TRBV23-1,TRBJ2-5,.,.,CASSQVGPQETQYF,TGCGCCAGCAGTCAGGTGGGGCCTCAAGAGACCCAGTACTTC
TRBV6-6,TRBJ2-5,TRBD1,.,CASSYIATGGEETQYF,TGTGCCAGCAGTTACATCGCGACAGGGGGCGAAGAGACCCAGTACTTC
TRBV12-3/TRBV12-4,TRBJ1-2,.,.,CASSRRGYGYTF,TGTGCCAGCAGTCGACGGGGCTATGGCTACACCTTC
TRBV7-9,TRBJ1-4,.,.,CASSRGPQEKLFF,TGTGCCAGCAGCAGAGGTCCTCAAGAAAAACTGTTTTTT
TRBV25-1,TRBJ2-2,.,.,CASSGERNTGELFF,TGTGCCAGCAGTGGGGAGAGGAACACCGGGGAGCTGTTTTTT
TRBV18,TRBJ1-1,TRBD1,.,CASSSTRGDPEAFF,TGTGCCAGCTCTTCAACCAGGGGGGACCCTGAAGCTTTCTTT
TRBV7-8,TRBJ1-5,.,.,CASPKSGYQPQHF,TGTGCCAGCCCCAAGTCCGGGTATCAGCCCCAGCATTTT
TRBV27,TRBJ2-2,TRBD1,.,CASSYTGTGYSGELFF,TGTGCCAGCAGTTATACCGGGACAGGGTATTCCGGGGAGCTGTTTTTT
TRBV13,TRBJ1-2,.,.,CASSLGRQAYGYTF,TGTGCCAGCAGCTTAGGCCGACAGGCGTATGGCTACACCTTC
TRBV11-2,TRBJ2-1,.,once,CASSPPRGDEQFF,TGTGCCAGCAGCCCCCCCCGGGGTGATGAGCAGTTCTTC
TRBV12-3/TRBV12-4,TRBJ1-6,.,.,CASSLGREGSLHF,TGTGCCAGCAGTTTAGGTAGGGAGGGATCCCTCCACTTT
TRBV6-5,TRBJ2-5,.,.,CASSFQQVQETQYF,TGTGCCAGCAGTTTCCAACAAGTCCAAGAGACCCAGTACTTC
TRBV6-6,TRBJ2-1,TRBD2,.,CASSYGGLAGNNEQFF,TGTGCCAGCAGTTACGGGGGACTAGCGGGGAACAATGAGCAGTTCTTC
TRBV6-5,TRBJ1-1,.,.,CASRQRGGFNAEAFF,TGTGCCAGCCGCCAACGGGGAGGATTTAACGCTGAAGCTTTCTTT
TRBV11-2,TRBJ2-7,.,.,CASSSQRMTGPYEQYF,TGTGCCAGCAGCTCACAGAGGATGACAGGTCCCTACGAGCAGTACTTC
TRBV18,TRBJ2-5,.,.,CASSPNGGAQETQYF,TGTGCCAGCTCACCAAACGGCGGCGCCCAAGAGACCCAGTACTTC
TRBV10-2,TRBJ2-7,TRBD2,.,CASSRGEPYEQYF,TGCGCCAGCTCTCGGGGGGAACCCTACGAGCAGTACTTC
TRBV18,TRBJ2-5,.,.,CASSPRQTQETQYF,TGTGCCAGCTCCCCACGACAGACACAAGAGACCCAGTACTTC
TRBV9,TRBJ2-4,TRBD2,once,CASSVRTRYLAKNIQYF,TGTGCCAGCAGCGTACGGACTAGATATCTAGCCAAAAACATTCAGTACTTC
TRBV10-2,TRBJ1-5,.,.,CASSSTGTSNQPQHF,TGCGCCAGCAGTTCTACAGGTACGAGCAATCAGCCCCAGCATTTT
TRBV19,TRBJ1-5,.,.,CASSMFGGLEQPQHF,TGTGCCAGTAGTATGTTTGGGGGCTTGGAGCAGCCCCAGCATTTT
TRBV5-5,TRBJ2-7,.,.,CASSLAGVSSYEQYF,TGTGCCAGCAGCTTGGCGGGGGTGAGCTCCTACGAGCAGTACTTC
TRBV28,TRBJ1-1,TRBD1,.,CASNGQGAGTEAFF,TGTGCCAGCAACGGACAGGGGGCCGGCACTGAAGCTTTCTTT
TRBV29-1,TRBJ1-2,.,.,CSVEPQGSYGYTF,TGCAGCGTTGAGCCCCAGGGTTCCTATGGCTACACCTTC
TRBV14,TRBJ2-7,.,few,CASSQAGRGPSYEQYF,TGTGCCAGCAGCCAAGCGGGGAGAGGGCCGTCCTACGAGCAGTACTTC
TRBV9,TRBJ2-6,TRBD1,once,CASSVVRGRTPSGANVLTF,TGTGCCAGCAGCGTAGTAAGGGGGCGGACCCCCTCTGGGGCCAACGTCCTGACTTTC
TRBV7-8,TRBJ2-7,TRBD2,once,CASSPSGGQQYEQYF,TGTGCCAGCAGCCCTAGCGGGGGGCAACAGTACGAGCAGTACTTC
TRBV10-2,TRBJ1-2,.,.,CASSVAGDYGYTF,TGCGCCAGCAGTGTCGCGGGGGACTATGGCTACACCTTC
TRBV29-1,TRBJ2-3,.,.,CSVAPLETTDTQYF,TGCAGCGTTGCCCCCTTGGAGACCACAGATACGCAGTATTTT
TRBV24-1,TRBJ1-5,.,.,CATTADSAYSNQPQHF,TGTGCCACAACCGCCGACAGTGCCTATAGCAATCAGCCCCAGCATTTT
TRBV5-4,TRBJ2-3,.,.,CASRVREFTDTQYF,TGTGCCAGCAGAGTCAGGGAATTCACAGATACGCAGTATTTT
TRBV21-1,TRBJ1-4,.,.,CASSKVGRADTPTNEKLFF,TGTGCCAGCAGCAAAGTCGGCAGGGCCGACACCCCAACTAATGAAAAACTGTTTTTT
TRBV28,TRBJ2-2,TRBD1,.,CASLSPGQGRTGELFF,TGTGCCAGCCTAAGCCCCGGACAGGGGCGCACCGGGGAGCTGTTTTTT
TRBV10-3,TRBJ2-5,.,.,CAISAVGLGSFKETQYF,TGTGCCATCAGTGCGGTGGGCCTCGGGAGCTTTAAAGAGACCCAGTACTTC
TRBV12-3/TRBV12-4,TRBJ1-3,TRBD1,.,CASRTGLNTIYF,TGTGCCAGCAGGACAGGGTTGAACACCATATATTTT
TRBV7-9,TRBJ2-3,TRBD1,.,CARGTGAGATDTQYF,TGTGCCAGAGGGACAGGGGCGGGCGCCACAGATACGCAGTATTTT
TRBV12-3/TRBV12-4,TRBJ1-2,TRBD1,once,CASSGQGAAGYTF,TGTGCCAGCAGCGGACAGGGGGCGGCTGGCTACACCTTC
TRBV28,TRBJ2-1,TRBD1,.,CASSLEDRGPGEQFF,TGTGCCAGCAGTCTAGAAGACAGGGGGCCAGGTGAGCAGTTCTTC
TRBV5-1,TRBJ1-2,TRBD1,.,CASSEGQLYGYTF,TGCGCCAGCAGCGAGGGACAGCTCTATGGCTACACCTTC
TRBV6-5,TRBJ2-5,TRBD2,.,CASSRTSGGQETQYF,TGTGCCAGCAGTCGGACTAGCGGGGGACAAGAGACCCAGTACTTC
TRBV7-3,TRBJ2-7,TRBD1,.,CASSLAGTGSYEQYF,TGTGCCAGCAGCTTAGCCGGGACAGGTTCCTACGAGCAGTACTTC
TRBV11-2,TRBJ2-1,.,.,CASKIFSYNEQFF,TGTGCCAGTAAAATTTTCTCCTACAATGAGCAGTTCTTC
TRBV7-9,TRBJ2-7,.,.,CASSTPAGGISYEQYF,TGTGCCAGCAGCACACCTGCTGGGGGCATCTCCTACGAGCAGTACTTC